This TCR beta chain comes out of a study of blood T cell repertoires in COVID-19. Across the study: Material from acute and convalescent COVID-19 was sourced from the United States, Italy and Spain. Nucleic acid was either cDNA or gDNA, and it came from T cells, B-cell-depleted T cells, or PBMCs.

This clone was seen at least ten times. The V gene's germline CDR1 is MNHNS and CDR2 SASEGT. This CDR3 is built from 14 residues. V lost 3 bases to trimming and J lost 6 bases; unmatched junction nucleotides: 5. TCRdb keeps only in-frame clones here, not all; method: immunoSEQ multiplex PCR. Here the sample spans roughly 140,000 clones, 84% being singletons. This sequence was found in a woman under 30 who had been exposed to COVID-19. The chain joins TRBV6-1 to TRBJ2-7; 10 bases agree with TRBD2. Sequencing was performed on PBMCs or T cells enriched from blood (not recorded which). This CDR3 is CASSEWSSGSEQYF. The CDR3 DNA follows: TGTGCCAGCAGTGAGTGGTCTAGCGGGAGCGAGCAGTACTTC.